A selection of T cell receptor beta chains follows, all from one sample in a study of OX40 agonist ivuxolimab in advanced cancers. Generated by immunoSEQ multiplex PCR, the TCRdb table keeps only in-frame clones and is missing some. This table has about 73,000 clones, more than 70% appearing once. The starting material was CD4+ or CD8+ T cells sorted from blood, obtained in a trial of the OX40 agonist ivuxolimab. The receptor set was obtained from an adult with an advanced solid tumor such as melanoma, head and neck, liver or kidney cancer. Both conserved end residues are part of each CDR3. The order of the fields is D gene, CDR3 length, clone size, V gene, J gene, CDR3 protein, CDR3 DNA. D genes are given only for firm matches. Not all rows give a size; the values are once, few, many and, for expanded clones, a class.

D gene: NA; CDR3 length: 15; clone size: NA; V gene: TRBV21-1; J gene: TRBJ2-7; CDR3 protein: CASSKGGPSGYEQYF; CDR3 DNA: TGTGCCAGCAGCAAAGGCGGGCCCTCGGGCTACGAGCAGTACTTC
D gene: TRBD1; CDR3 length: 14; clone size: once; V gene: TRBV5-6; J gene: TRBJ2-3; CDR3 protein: CASSFTGGTDTQYF; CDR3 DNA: TGTGCCAGCAGCTTTACAGGGGGAACAGATACGCAGTATTTT
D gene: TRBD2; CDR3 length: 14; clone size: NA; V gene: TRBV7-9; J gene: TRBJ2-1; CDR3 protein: CASSFPSGGGRGFF; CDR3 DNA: TGTGCCAGCAGCTTCCCCTCGGGAGGCGGGCGTGGGTTCTTC
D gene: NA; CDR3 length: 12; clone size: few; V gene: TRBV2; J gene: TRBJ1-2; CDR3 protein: CASNAGRSGYTF; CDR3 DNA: TGTGCCAGCAACGCAGGGAGGAGTGGCTACACCTTC
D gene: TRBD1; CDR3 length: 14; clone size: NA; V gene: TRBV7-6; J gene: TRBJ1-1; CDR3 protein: CASSSQGLNTEAFF; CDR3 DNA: TGTGCCAGCAGCTCACAGGGGTTAAACACTGAAGCTTTCTTT
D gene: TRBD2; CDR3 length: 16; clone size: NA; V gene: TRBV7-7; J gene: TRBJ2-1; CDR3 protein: CASSLVSAGGNNEQFF; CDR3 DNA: TGTGCTAGCAGCTTAGTTTCAGCGGGAGGGAACAATGAGCAGTTCTTC
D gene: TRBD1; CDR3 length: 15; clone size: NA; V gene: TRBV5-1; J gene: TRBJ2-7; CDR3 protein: CASSAGQGTFYEQYF; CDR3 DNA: TGCGCCAGCAGCGCGGGACAGGGGACGTTCTACGAGCAGTACTTC
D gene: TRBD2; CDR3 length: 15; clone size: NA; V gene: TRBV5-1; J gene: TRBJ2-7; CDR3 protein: CASSLGTAGGYEQYF; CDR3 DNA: TGCGCCAGCAGCCTCGGGACGGCGGGGGGCTACGAGCAGTACTTC
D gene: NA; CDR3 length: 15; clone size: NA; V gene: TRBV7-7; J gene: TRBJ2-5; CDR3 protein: CASSLDHRRGETQYF; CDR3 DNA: TGTGCTAGCAGCTTAGATCACAGGAGGGGGGAGACCCAGTACTTC
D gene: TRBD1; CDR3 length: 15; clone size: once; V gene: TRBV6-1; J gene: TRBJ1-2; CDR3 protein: CASSDPTGNPYGYTF; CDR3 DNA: TGTGCCAGCAGTGACCCGACAGGGAACCCCTATGGCTACACCTTC
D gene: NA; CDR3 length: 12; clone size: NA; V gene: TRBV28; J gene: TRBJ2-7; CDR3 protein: CASSSSTYEQYF; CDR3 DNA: TGTGCCAGCAGTTCCTCAACCTACGAGCAGTACTTC
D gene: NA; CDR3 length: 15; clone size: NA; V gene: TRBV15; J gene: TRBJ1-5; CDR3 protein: CATSPGASGSQPQHF; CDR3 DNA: TGTGCCACCAGCCCTGGGGCCTCGGGCAGTCAGCCCCAGCATTTT
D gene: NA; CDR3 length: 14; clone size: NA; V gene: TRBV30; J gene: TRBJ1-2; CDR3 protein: CAWRYARADYGYTF; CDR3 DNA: TGTGCCTGGAGGTACGCTAGAGCGGACTATGGCTACACCTTC
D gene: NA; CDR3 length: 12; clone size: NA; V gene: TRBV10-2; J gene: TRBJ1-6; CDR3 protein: CASSELNSPLHF; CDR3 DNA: TGCGCCAGCAGTGAGTTGAATTCACCCCTCCACTTT
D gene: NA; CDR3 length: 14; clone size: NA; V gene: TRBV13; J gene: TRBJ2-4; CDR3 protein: CASSLGLGEDIQYF; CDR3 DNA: TGTGCCAGCAGCTTGGGACTGGGGGAGGACATTCAGTACTTC
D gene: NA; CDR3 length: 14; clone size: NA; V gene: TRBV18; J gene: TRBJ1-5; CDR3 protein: CASSPRQLNQPQHF; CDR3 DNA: TGTGCCAGCTCACCTAGACAGTTAAATCAGCCCCAGCATTTT
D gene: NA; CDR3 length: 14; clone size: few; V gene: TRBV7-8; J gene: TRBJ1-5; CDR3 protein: CASSLERGNQPQHF; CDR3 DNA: TGTGCCAGCAGCTTAGAGAGGGGGAATCAGCCCCAGCATTTT
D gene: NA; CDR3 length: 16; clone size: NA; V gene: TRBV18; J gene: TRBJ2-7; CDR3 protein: CASSVSGTTISYEQYF; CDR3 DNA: TGTGCCAGCTCAGTTTCCGGGACAACAATTTCCTACGAGCAGTACTTC
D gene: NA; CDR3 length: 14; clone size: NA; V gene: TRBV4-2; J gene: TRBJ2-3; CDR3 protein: CASSQSLDRDTQYF; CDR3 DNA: TGTGCCAGCAGCCAATCACTAGATCGGGATACGCAGTATTTT
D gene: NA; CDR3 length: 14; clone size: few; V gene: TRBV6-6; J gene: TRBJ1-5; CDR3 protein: CASSNTDSNQPQHF; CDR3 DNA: TGTGCCAGCAGTAATACGGATAGCAATCAGCCCCAGCATTTT
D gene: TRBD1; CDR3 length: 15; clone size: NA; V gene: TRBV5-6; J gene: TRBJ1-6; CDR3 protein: CASSYRGTGDSPLHF; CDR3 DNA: TGTGCCAGCAGCTACCGCGGGACAGGGGATTCACCCCTCCACTTT
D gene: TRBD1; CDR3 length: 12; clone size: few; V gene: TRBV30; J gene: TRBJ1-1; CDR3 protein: CAWSGPGGRGFF; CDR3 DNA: TGTGCCTGGAGTGGACCAGGGGGTAGAGGTTTCTTT
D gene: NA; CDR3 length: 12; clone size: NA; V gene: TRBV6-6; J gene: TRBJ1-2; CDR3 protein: CASSYRASGYTF; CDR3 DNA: TGTGCCAGCAGTTACCGAGCCTCGGGGTACACCTTC
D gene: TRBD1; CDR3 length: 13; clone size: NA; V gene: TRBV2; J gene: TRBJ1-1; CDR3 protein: CASSSGTGREAFF; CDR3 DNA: TGTGCCAGCAGCAGCGGGACAGGACGAGAAGCTTTCTTT
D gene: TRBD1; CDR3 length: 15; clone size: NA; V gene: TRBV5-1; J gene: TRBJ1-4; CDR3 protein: CASSYTGASGEKLFF; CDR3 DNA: TGCGCCAGCAGCTACACAGGGGCTTCTGGAGAAAAACTGTTTTTT
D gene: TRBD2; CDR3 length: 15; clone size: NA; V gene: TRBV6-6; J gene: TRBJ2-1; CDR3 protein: CASSYVAGGYNEQFF; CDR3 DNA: TGTGCCAGCAGTTACGTAGCGGGAGGGTACAATGAGCAGTTCTTC
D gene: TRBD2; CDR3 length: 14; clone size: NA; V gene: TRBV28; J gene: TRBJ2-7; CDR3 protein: CASKSGGSSYEQYF; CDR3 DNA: TGTGCCAGCAAGAGCGGGGGTAGCTCCTACGAGCAGTACTTC
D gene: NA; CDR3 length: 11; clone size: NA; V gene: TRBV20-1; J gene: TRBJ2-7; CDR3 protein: CSAALLDEQYF; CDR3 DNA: TGCAGTGCTGCCCTCCTGGATGAGCAGTACTTC
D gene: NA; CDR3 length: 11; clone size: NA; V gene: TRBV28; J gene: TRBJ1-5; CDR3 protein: CASSLNQPQHF; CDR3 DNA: TGTGCCAGCAGTTTAAACCAGCCCCAGCATTTT
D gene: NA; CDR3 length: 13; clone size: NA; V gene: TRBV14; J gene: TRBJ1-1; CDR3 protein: CASSQENRLTPFF; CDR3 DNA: TGTGCCAGCAGCCAAGAAAACAGACTAACCCCTTTCTTT
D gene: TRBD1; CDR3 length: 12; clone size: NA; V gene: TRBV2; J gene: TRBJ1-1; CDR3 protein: CASRHRGLEAFF; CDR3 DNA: TGTGCCAGCAGACACAGGGGCTTGGAAGCTTTCTTT
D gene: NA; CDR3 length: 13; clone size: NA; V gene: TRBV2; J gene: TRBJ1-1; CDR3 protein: CASSQDENTEAFF; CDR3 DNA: TGTGCCAGCAGCCAGGACGAGAACACTGAAGCTTTCTTT
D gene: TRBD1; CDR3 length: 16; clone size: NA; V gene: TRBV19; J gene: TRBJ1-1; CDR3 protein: CASSLLPGQGRTEAFF; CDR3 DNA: TGTGCCAGTAGTCTGCTCCCGGGACAGGGGAGGACTGAAGCTTTCTTT
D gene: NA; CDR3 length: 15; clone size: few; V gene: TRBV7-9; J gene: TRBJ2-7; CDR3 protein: CASRLPGGSSYEQYF; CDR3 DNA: TGTGCCAGCAGGCTACCAGGGGGGAGCTCCTACGAGCAGTACTTC
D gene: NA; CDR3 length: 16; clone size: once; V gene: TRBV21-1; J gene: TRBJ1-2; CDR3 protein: CASSTDRTQQFYGYTF; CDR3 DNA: TGTGCCAGCAGCACCGACAGGACGCAGCAGTTCTATGGCTACACCTTC
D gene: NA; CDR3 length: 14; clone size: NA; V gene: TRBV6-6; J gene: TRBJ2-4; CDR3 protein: CASVLGSAKNIQYF; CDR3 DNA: TGTGCCAGTGTGTTGGGGTCCGCCAAAAACATTCAGTACTTC
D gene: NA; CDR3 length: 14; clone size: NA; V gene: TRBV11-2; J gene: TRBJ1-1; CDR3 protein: CASSGSRGSTEAFF; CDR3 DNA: TGTGCCAGCAGCGGGTCGAGGGGGTCCACTGAAGCTTTCTTT
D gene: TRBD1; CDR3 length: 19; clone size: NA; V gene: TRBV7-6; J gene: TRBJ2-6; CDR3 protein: CASSLALVGGLSGANVLTF; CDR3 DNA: TGTGCCAGCAGCTTAGCGCTGGTAGGGGGCTTATCTGGGGCCAACGTCCTGACTTTC
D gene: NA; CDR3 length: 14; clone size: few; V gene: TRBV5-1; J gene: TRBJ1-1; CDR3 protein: CASSSLGVVTEAFF; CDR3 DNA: TGCGCCAGCAGCTCTCTGGGGGTTGTCACTGAAGCTTTCTTT
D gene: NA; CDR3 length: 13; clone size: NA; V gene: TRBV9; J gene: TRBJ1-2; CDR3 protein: CASSVGQDYGYTF; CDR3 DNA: TGTGCCAGCAGCGTAGGACAGGACTATGGCTACACCTTC
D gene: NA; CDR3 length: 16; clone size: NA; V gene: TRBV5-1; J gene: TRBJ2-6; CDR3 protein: CASSSDGVSGANVLTF; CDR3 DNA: TGCGCCAGCAGCTCTGACGGGGTATCTGGGGCCAACGTCCTGACTTTC
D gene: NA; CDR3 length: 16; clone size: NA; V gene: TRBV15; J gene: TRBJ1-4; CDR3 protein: CATSRDRALTNEKLFF; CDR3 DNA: TGTGCCACCAGCAGGGACCGGGCCCTTACTAATGAAAAACTGTTTTTT